One and the same sample provided the 32 T cell receptor beta chains below, sequenced in a study of blood T cells in healthy people across ages. It was with a sample-barcoded 5' primer and a J-beta primer mix that a second PCR of roughly 6 to 12 cycles was run. One entry per CDR3 protein, called by TCRdb with MiXCR from the 5' RACE reads. The data show hundreds of thousands of distinct CDR3 sequences, around 32% seen once. Specimen: blood. These TCRs come from a woman at least 80 years old in good health.

This sequence joins TRBV5-1 and TRBJ1-2; no clear D. Germline V lookup: CDR1 SGHRS, CDR2 YFSETQ. Trimming removed 0 bases from V and 8 bases from J, with 11 bases in between. The length of the CDR3 is 13 residues. The CDR3 coding sequence is TGCGCCAGCAGCTTGGGTGAGGTCGGCGGCTACACCTTC. The encoded protein is CASSLGEVGGYTF.

The sample holds many counts of this clonotype. The chain employs TRBV6-1 and TRBJ2-7; D is perhaps TRBD1 (6 bases). CDR1 is MNHNS, CDR2 SASEGT, per germline. With 5 bases removed from V and 3 bases from J, the gap between germline ends came to 14 bases. CDR3 size: 14 residues. The CDR3 bases are TGTGCCAGCAGTTCCAGGGGTCGGGACTACGAGCAGTACTTC. Its translation is CASSSRGRDYEQYF.

Regarding this clonotype: A much larger clone differs from this one at a single base, so this may be a read error. The chain links TRBV10-3 to TRBJ2-5; 7 bases match TRBD1. J lost 11 bases, V lost 6 bases, and 18 bases had no gene match. The CDR3 runs to 15 residues. In germline, CDR1 is ENHRY, CDR2 SYGVKD. The CDR3 DNA is TGTGCCATCAGGGGGCCGGGACAGAGGCCCCTGGAGCAGTACTTC. As protein: CAIRGPGQRPLEQYF.

This clonotype occurred many times. The chain couples TRBV29-1 to TRBJ2-7; the match to TRBD1 covers 11 bases. V trimming: 6 bases; J trimming: 3 bases; junction bases outside the gene matches: 7. This CDR3 spans 14 amino acids. Germline CDR1 is SQVTM and CDR2 is ANQGSEA. CDR3 amino acids: CSVKMGQGDYEQYF. Written as DNA, the CDR3 is TGCAGCGTCAAAATGGGACAGGGGGACTACGAGCAGTACTTC.

This clonotype showed up just a few times. The CDR3 spells CASRRPAQEKLFF. The CDR3, as DNA: TGTGCCAGCAGACGACCGGCCCAAGAAAAACTGTTTTTT. The chain recombines TRBV12-3 or TRBV12-4 with TRBJ1-4; no definite D call. Trimming pared 6 bases from V and 8 bases from J, leaving 13 bases between. The CDR3 length is 13 residues.

Concerning this clonotype itself: It may be a read error: a sequence one base away is much more abundant. V usage is TRBV28 and J usage is TRBJ2-7; D perhaps matches TRBD1 (7 bases). Trimming took 7 bases from V and 12 from J, leaving 22 bases between them. CDR1 is MDHEN, CDR2 SYDVKM, per germline. This CDR3 is built from 13 residues. CDR3 sequence (DNA): TGTGCCAGCACGACAGGGAGGAGGGAGACCCGGTACTTC. It yields the protein CASTTGRRETRYF.

The CDR3 protein is CASNALRDRVTEAQYF. The DNA for the CDR3 is TGTGCCAGCAACGCACTCCGGGACAGGGTAACTGAGGCCCAGTACTTC. The rearrangement uses TRBV6-2 or TRBV6-3 and TRBJ2-7; 9 bases line up with TRBD1. Germline CDR1 reads MNHEY; CDR2 reads SVGEGT. Trimming cost V 7 bases and J 10 bases; bases outside gene matches: 20. This CDR3 comprises 16 residues.

This clonotype was observed many times. The chain employs TRBV12-3 or TRBV12-4 and TRBJ2-7, with D maybe TRBD2 (6 bases). The CDR3 is 12 amino acids. Trimming stripped 7 bases from V and 5 bases from J, with 12 bases between. This CDR3 is CASTSGRNEQYF. DNA for the CDR3: TGTGCCAGCACTTCAGGGAGGAACGAGCAGTACTTC.

The chain couples TRBV30 to TRBJ1-2; D is undetermined. The CDR3 runs to 13 residues. Trimming cost V 2 bases and J 7 bases, with 14 bases left between them. The germline CDR1 and CDR2 sequences are GTSNPN and SVGIG (reference sequence). The CDR3, as DNA: TGTGCCTGGAGTAAGGATGCTTGGAGTGGCTACACCTTC. Protein product: CAWSKDAWSGYTF.

This chain connects TRBV28 to TRBJ1-2; TRBD1 matches at 10 bases. The CDR3 has 15 residues. Germline-derived CDR1 and CDR2 are MDHEN and SYDVKM. The V and J ends lost 4 bases and 8 bases, in that order; junction bases with no gene match: 10. CDR3: CASSSPGQGLGGYTF. The CDR3 nucleotides are TGTGCCAGCAGTTCACCGGGACAGGGGTTGGGGGGCTACACCTTC.

The sample holds a few counts of this clonotype. Its ends do not fully match the called genes, so a read error is possible. V gene TRBV7-2 combines with J gene TRBJ2-1, with D tentatively TRBD2 (6 bases). Germline loops: CDR1 SGHTA, CDR2 FQGNSA. There are 12 residues in the CDR3. The CDR3 DNA reads as TGTGCCTGCAGCTGGACGGGACTTCGGCAGTTCTTC. Residues: CACSWTGLRQFF.

This clonotype was recorded at least ten times. V and J are TRBV20-1 and TRBJ2-5, with D possibly matching TRBD1 (5 bases). CDR3 length equals 14 residues. V lost 1 base to trimming and J lost 7 bases, with 16 bases between them. Germline CDR1 is DFQATT and CDR2 is SNEGSKA (reference sequence). This CDR3 reads CSARAPGAQGTQYF. CDR3 DNA: TGCAGTGCTAGAGCTCCTGGGGCGCAGGGGACCCAGTACTTC.

V and J are TRBV25-1 and TRBJ2-1; tentative D call: TRBD1 (5 bases). Germline V gene lookup returns CDR1 MGHDK and CDR2 SYGVNS. This CDR3 contains 14 residues. Trimming left V 1 base short and J 6 bases short, with 10 bases between. This chain's CDR3 is CASSESRVVNEQFF. CDR3 DNA sequence: TGTGCCAGCAGTGAATCCAGGGTCGTCAATGAGCAGTTCTTC. Variable domain in full (rest from reference TRBV25-1 and TRBJ2-1): EADIYQTPRYLVIGTGKKITLECSQTMGHDKMYWYQQDPGMELHLIHYSYGVNSTEKGDLSSESTVSRIRTEHFPLTLESARPSHTSQYLCASSESRVVNEQFFGPGTRLTVL.

This clonotype was counted between two and nine times. V is TRBV14 and J is TRBJ1-1; D remains unclear. The germline V gene has CDR1 SGHDN and CDR2 FVKESK. The CDR3 is 13 residues long. V was clipped by 0 bases and J by 0 bases, with 2 bases between them. This CDR3 is CASSQDMNTEAFF. CDR3 coding DNA: TGTGCCAGCAGCCAAGACATGAACACTGAAGCTTTCTTT.

In its sample, this clonotype was seen many times. This rearrangement joins TRBV15 to TRBJ2-7; D is perhaps TRBD1 (6 bases). Germline V gene sequence: CDR1 LNHNV, CDR2 YYDKDF (reference sequence). CDR3 size: 14 residues. V lost 5 bases to trimming and J lost 1 base, with 12 bases between them. The CDR3 DNA follows: TGTGCCACCAGCGACCCGACAGGATCCTACGAGCAGTACTTC. Translating it yields CATSDPTGSYEQYF.

Concerning this clonotype itself: An end of the junction differs from the germline gene, which may be a read error. This chain joins TRBV7-9 and TRBJ2-3; tentatively, D is TRBD1 (7 bases). The CDR3 contains 17 residues. In germline, CDR1 is SEHNR, CDR2 FQNEAQ (reference sequence). DNA of the CDR3: TGTGCCGGCAGACTAGGGGCCCCCGGGACAGCCACAGATACGCAGTATTTT. It yields the protein CAGRLGAPGTATDTQYF.

V gene TRBV20-1 combines with J gene TRBJ2-2; D possibly corresponds to TRBD2 (7 bases). V was pared by 3 bases and J by 1 base, with 12 bases between. Germline V gives CDR1 DFQATT, CDR2 SNEGSKA (reference sequence). This CDR3 is 15 amino acids long. CDR3 coding DNA: TGCAGTGCTAGTCCCGGGGGGCGGAACACCGGGGAGCTGTTTTTT. This translates into CSASPGGRNTGELFF.

This clonotype was counted ten times or more. The rearrangement links TRBV28 to TRBJ2-7; 8 bases match TRBD1. This CDR3 is 12 amino acids long. Per the germline V gene, CDR1 is MDHEN and CDR2 is SYDVKM. Trimming cost V 6 bases and J 6 bases; bases outside gene matches: 4. CDR3 bases: TGTGCCAGCAGGGACAGGGTGACCGAGCAGTACTTC. Translating it yields CASRDRVTEQYF.

The gene calls are TRBV30 and TRBJ1-1, with TRBD1 matching over 10 bases. In germline, CDR1 is GTSNPN, CDR2 SVGIG (reference sequence). The CDR3 is 14 amino acids. V trimming: 3 bases; J trimming: 1 base; junction bases outside the gene matches: 2. CDR3 in DNA: TGTGCCTGGAGGGGACAGGGGCAGAACACTGAAGCTTTCTTT. Amino acid sequence: CAWRGQGQNTEAFF.

This clonotype was seen a few times. Sequence at one end of the junction differs from germline and may be a read error. V gene TRBV6-1 combines with J gene TRBJ2-3; the D call may be TRBD1 or TRBD2 (6 bases each). Germline V CDR1 and CDR2: MNHNS, SASEGT. The CDR3 covers 14 residues. CDR3 protein: CANSVEGGTDTQYF. CDR3 sequence (DNA): TGTGCCAACAGTGTAGAGGGGGGAACGGATACGCAGTATTTT.

V usage is TRBV20-1 and J usage is TRBJ2-4; D assignment may be TRBD1 or TRBD2 (5 bases each). The J call is in doubt because the DNA end fits TRBJ2-7 better. This CDR3 is built from 15 residues. Germline loops: CDR1 DFQATT, CDR2 SNEGSKA (reference sequence). CDR3 loop: CSAREHLMGVGEQYF. DNA for the CDR3: TGCAGTGCTAGAGAACACCTGATGGGGGTTGGCGAGCAGTACTTC.

As concerns this clonotype: A read error is possible here, since a much larger clone lies one base away. CDR3 coding DNA: TGCAGTGCTAGAGATGGAGGGACAGGGGACAATGAGCAGTACTTC. Protein product: CSARDGGTGDNEQYF. The genes are TRBV20-1 and TRBJ2-1; 10 bases line up with TRBD1. The J call could be wrong; TRBJ2-7 is a better fit for the DNA end. This CDR3 contains 15 residues. CDR1 and CDR2 from the germline V gene are DFQATT and SNEGSKA (reference sequence).

Turning to this clonotype: A clone one base away is much larger, so this may be a read error. The chain is built from TRBV5-6 and TRBJ1-4; D is undetermined. Germline CDR1 reads SGHDT; CDR2 reads YYEEEE. V lost 2 bases, J lost 5 bases, and 10 bases lay in between. This CDR3 comprises 14 residues. CDR3 amino acids: CASSFPGFNEKLFF. Here the CDR3 DNA reads TGTGCCAGCAGCTTTCCAGGTTTCAATGAAAAACTGTTTTTT.

This clonotype was observed at least ten times. The chain uses TRBV6-5 and TRBJ1-2; 8 bases are a match to TRBD1. V lost 6 bases, J lost 7 bases, and 13 bases stayed unmatched. The CDR3 is made up of 15 amino acids. The germline gives CDR1 MNHEY, CDR2 SVGAGI. CDR3 bases: TGTGCCAGCAGCACCCCGGGACAGGCTCCTATTGGCTACACCTTC. Translated, it gives CASSTPGQAPIGYTF.

The rearrangement uses TRBV5-1 and TRBJ2-7; the D gene could be TRBD1 or TRBD2 (5 bases each). This CDR3 region has 15 residues. Germline V gene lookup returns CDR1 SGHRS and CDR2 YFSETQ. The ends were cut back, 7 bases at V and 3 bases at J, with 20 bases in the middle. The CDR3 DNA sequence: TGCGCCAGCTCCACTGGCCTTCTGGGGGACTACGAGCAGTACTTC. It specifies CASSTGLLGDYEQYF.

A note on this clonotype: One end of the junction is discordant with germline, which a read error may explain. This chain joins TRBV14 and TRBJ2-1; D may correspond to TRBD1 or TRBD2 (6 bases each). This CDR3 contains 13 residues. The V gene's germline CDR1 is SGHDN and CDR2 FVKESK. DNA for the CDR3: TGTGCCAGCGGCCAAGAGGGGGGTGATGAGCAGTTCTTC. It specifies CASGQEGGDEQFF.

This sequence joins TRBV19 and TRBJ1-5; D gene ambiguous. Trimming removed 2 bases from V and 6 bases from J, with 11 bases in between. The CDR3 is made up of 14 amino acids. Germline CDR1 and CDR2: LNHDA and SQIVND (reference sequence). Here the CDR3 reads CASSIQAPGQPQHF. The DNA for the CDR3 is TGTGCCAGTAGTATACAGGCTCCGGGTCAGCCCCAGCATTTT.

As to this clonotype: At one of its ends the junction is not consistent with the germline gene, which may arise from a read error. CDR3 sequence: CASSSSGQGFSGANVRTF. In DNA form, the CDR3 reads TGTGCCAGCAGCTCATCGGGACAGGGATTCTCTGGGGCCAACGTCCGGACTTTC. This rearrangement joins TRBV13 to TRBJ2-6; 9 bases fit TRBD1. This CDR3 contains 18 residues. Per the germline V gene, CDR1 is PRHDT and CDR2 is FYEKMQ (reference sequence).

The V and J genes are TRBV12-3 or TRBV12-4 and TRBJ2-3; D is unresolved. Trimming shortened V by 7 bases and J by 4 bases, and 15 bases separated the two germline ends. This CDR3 has 14 amino acids. The CDR3 bases are TGTGCCAGCACCACTGGAGTGAGTTCAGATACGCAGTATTTT. Its translation is CASTTGVSSDTQYF.

J is TRBJ1-6 and V is TRBV15; maybe TRBD1 (6 bases). Per germline, CDR1 LNHNV and CDR2 YYDKDF (reference sequence). The germline V and J ends were trimmed by 4 bases and 8 bases, with 18 bases remaining between them. The CDR3 loop spans 16 amino acids. In DNA, the CDR3 is TGTGCCACCAGCACGGACAGACTAGACCCTGATTCACCCCTCCACTTT. This encodes CATSTDRLDPDSPLHF.

V is TRBV7-8 and J is TRBJ2-1; unclear D gene. The CDR3 length is 13 residues. V lost 4 bases and J 6 bases, leaving 10 bases between the germline ends. From germline, CDR1 is SGHVS and CDR2 FQNEAQ. In nucleotides, the CDR3 is TGTGCCAGCAGCTCCGGGCCGCGCAATGAGCAGTTCTTC. Protein sequence: CASSSGPRNEQFF.

At least ten counts were recorded for this clonotype. The chain uses TRBV27 and TRBJ2-7, with TRBD2 matching over 7 bases. Germline CDR1 and CDR2: MNHEY and SMNVEV (reference sequence). V was pared by 5 bases and J by 6 bases, with 13 bases of the junction left unmatched. The CDR3 loop spans 15 amino acids. The CDR3 protein is CASSPQSGDRSEQYF. DNA of the CDR3: TGTGCCAGCAGTCCCCAGAGCGGGGACCGCTCCGAGCAGTACTTC.